Each of the 32 T cell receptor beta chains below was sequenced from the same sample in a study of response to subunit inactivated influenza vaccine. TCRdb re-analysed the RT-PCR reads in MiXCR, keeping a single row per CDR3 protein. The profile covers hundreds of thousands of distinct CDR3 sequences, with under 9% appearing a single time and under 15% taken by the ten largest. Sequencing was performed on PBMCs from blood, taken around 25 months after vaccination. These receptors were taken from a man in his fifties or sixties who received an inactivated influenza vaccine.

This clonotype was seen a few times. The gene calls are TRBV20-1 and TRBJ2-1, with 16 bases aligning to TRBD2. CDR1 is DFQATT, CDR2 SNEGSKA, per germline (reference sequence). J gave up 10 bases and V 0 bases, and 3 bases lay outside the gene matches. This CDR3 has 15 amino acids. The CDR3 DNA reads TGCAGTGCTAGAGAAGGGACTAGCGGGAGGGGGGAGCAGTTCTTC. This gives the protein CSAREGTSGRGEQFF.

The chain is built from TRBV10-3 and TRBJ2-7, with 12 bases identical to TRBD1. Germline V gene lookup returns CDR1 ENHRY and CDR2 SYGVKD. The CDR3 contains 13 residues. V was pared by 8 bases and J by 7 bases, with 6 bases of the junction left unmatched. CDR3 sequence (DNA): TGTGCCATCCGGGGACAGGGGGCTTGGGAGCAGTACTTC. It yields the protein CAIRGQGAWEQYF.

The chain joins TRBV6-1 to TRBJ2-1; TRBD2 matches at 11 bases. This CDR3 has 14 amino acids. With 7 bases clipped from V and 7 bases from J, the junction kept 6 bases outside the gene matches. Germline V CDR1 and CDR2: MNHNS, SASEGT. DNA of the CDR3: TGTGCCAGCAAAGCTAGCGGGAGGTTGAATGAGCAGTTCTTC. Protein: CASKASGRLNEQFF.

This clonotype was detected only a few times. This chain connects TRBV5-1 to TRBJ2-1; 8 bases line up with TRBD2. Trimming at V came to 4 bases and at J to 5 bases, leaving 11 bases not matched to a gene. The CDR3 extends over 16 amino acids. Germline V gene sequence: CDR1 SGHRS, CDR2 YFSETQ. CDR3 nucleotide sequence: TGCGCCAGCAGCCTGGGGGCACTAGCGGCGAACAATGAGCAGTTCTTC. As protein: CASSLGALAANNEQFF.

This clonotype occurred many times. The V gene is TRBV2, the J gene TRBJ2-7, with D perhaps matching TRBD1 or TRBD2 (5 bases each). CDR3 length: 13 amino acids. From germline, CDR1 is SNHLY and CDR2 FYNNEI. V lost 4 bases and J lost 10, with 17 bases in between. The CDR3 DNA sequence: TGTGCCAGCAGTGTAGAGCGGAAAGGGGTTCAGTACTTC. This encodes CASSVERKGVQYF.

This clonotype has only a few counts. This rearrangement joins TRBV3-1 to TRBJ2-1; D is perhaps TRBD2 (5 bases). Germline CDR1 and CDR2: LGHDT and YNNKEL (reference sequence). V dropped 0 bases and J dropped 10 bases, with 19 bases sitting between them. This CDR3 region has 16 residues. CDR3 region: CASSQDPSGLASEQFF. The CDR3 DNA is TGTGCCAGCAGCCAAGATCCCTCGGGTCTGGCTAGCGAGCAGTTCTTC.

This clonotype was counted between two and nine times. This chain connects TRBV2 to TRBJ1-6; D perhaps matches TRBD1 (5 bases). Germline values: CDR1 SNHLY, CDR2 FYNNEI. This CDR3 contains 16 residues. Trimming pared 0 bases from V and 6 bases from J, leaving 12 bases between. DNA of the CDR3: TGTGCCAGCAGTGAAGCAGCGGACAAATCTAATTCACCCCTCCACTTT. Translating it yields CASSEAADKSNSPLHF.

CDR3 DNA sequence: TGTGCCAGCAGCCGGACCCGGACAGGGACTGGAAACACCATATATTTT. It translates to CASSRTRTGTGNTIYF. The chain employs TRBV7-2 and TRBJ1-3; 8 bases are a match to TRBD1. Germline values: CDR1 SGHTA, CDR2 FQGNSA. The CDR3 totals 16 residues. V was pared by 5 bases and J by 2 bases, with 8 bases of the junction left unmatched.

This clonotype was seen many times. The chain employs TRBV18 and TRBJ2-5; D not certain. The CDR3 is 12 residues long. V was shortened by 8 bases and J by 4 bases, with 11 bases between the two germline ends. Germline lookup yields CDR1 KGHSH and CDR2 LQKENI. CDR3 protein: CASSRLGETQYF. The CDR3 DNA reads as TGTGCCAGCAGTCGGCTCGGAGAGACCCAGTACTTC.

This clonotype occurred many times. The rearrangement joins TRBV10-3 to TRBJ1-1, with 10 positions matching TRBD1. Losses at the gene ends were 6 bases for V and 4 bases for J; bases not matched to a gene: 8. The germline V gene encodes CDR1 ENHRY and CDR2 SYGVKD. CDR3 length: 15 amino acids. The CDR3 nucleotides are TGTGCCATCAGACCTCCGGGACAGGGGAGCACTGAAGCTTTCTTT. It is translated as CAIRPPGQGSTEAFF.

This clonotype showed up many times. The chain recombines TRBV20-1 with TRBJ1-2, with TRBD1 as a possible D gene (5 bases). The CDR3 has 14 residues. V was cut by 3 bases and J by 5 bases, with 16 bases left in between. The germline CDR1 and CDR2 sequences are DFQATT and SNEGSKA (reference sequence). CDR3 bases: TGCAGTGCTAGGTTGACAGACCTTGGTTATGGCTACACCTTC. Residues: CSARLTDLGYGYTF.

The chain is built from TRBV14 and TRBJ2-3; TRBD1 matches 7 bases. J lost 8 bases, V lost 4 bases, and 3 bases had no gene match. Germline V CDR1 and CDR2: SGHDN, FVKESK. The CDR3 extends over 12 amino acids. The CDR3 nucleotides read TGTGCCAGCAGCCGACAGGGCGGTACGCAGTATTTT. This gives the protein CASSRQGGTQYF.

This clonotype was counted only a few times. This rearrangement joins TRBV25-1 to TRBJ2-7, with a tentative D call TRBD1 (6 bases). The CDR3 has 15 amino acids. CDR1 and CDR2 (germline): MGHDK, SYGVNS. The V end was cut by 3 bases, the J end by 1 base, with 13 bases between. The CDR3, as DNA: TGTGCCAGCAGTGACTCACAGGGTCTATCCTACGAGCAGTACTTC. It specifies CASSDSQGLSYEQYF.

This clonotype was recorded at least ten times. The chain recombines TRBV11-2 with TRBJ2-7; D could derive from TRBD1 or TRBD2 (5 bases each). The CDR3 is 15 amino acids. V was pared by 2 bases and J by 2 bases, with 13 bases between. Per the germline V gene, CDR1 is SGHAT and CDR2 is FQNNGV. CDR3 region: CASSLYVRGPYEQYF. CDR3 DNA: TGTGCCAGCAGCTTATACGTTCGGGGACCCTACGAGCAGTACTTC.

This clonotype has a count of ten or more. The V gene is TRBV5-1, the J gene TRBJ1-1; a weak D match, TRBD1 (6 bases). This CDR3 is 14 amino acids long. Looked up from germline, CDR1 is SGHRS and CDR2 is YFSETQ. V gave up 0 bases and J gave up 4 bases, with 10 bases separating them. The CDR3 DNA reads TGCGCCAGCAGCTTGGTAGGGGGGAGCACTGAAGCTTTCTTT. Its translation is CASSLVGGSTEAFF.

This clonotype was observed a handful of times. The chain joins TRBV7-9 to TRBJ1-1, with D unresolved. With 2 bases removed from V and 2 bases from J, the gap between germline ends came to 9 bases. The length of the CDR3 is 14 residues. Germline V gene sequence: CDR1 SEHNR, CDR2 FQNEAQ (reference sequence). DNA of the CDR3: TGTGCCAGCAGCTTATTAGCGGGTAACACTGAAGCTTTCTTT. Translation gives CASSLLAGNTEAFF.

This clonotype was seen repeatedly, ten times or more. The V and J genes are TRBV9 and TRBJ2-7, with unresolved D. Germline V gives CDR1 SGDLS, CDR2 YYNGEE. This CDR3 contains 13 residues. V gave up 0 bases and J gave up 4 bases, with 8 bases separating them. Here the CDR3 DNA reads TGTGCCAGCAGCGTAGGTGTAGGATACGAGCAGTACTTC. Protein: CASSVGVGYEQYF.

Many counts were recorded for this clonotype. This chain links TRBV11-1 with TRBJ2-2, with a possible D match to TRBD2 (5 bases). Trimming removed 1 base at V and 0 bases at J, with 15 bases between. Germline lookup yields CDR1 SGHAT and CDR2 FQDESV (reference sequence). CDR3 length: 18 residues. CDR3 residues: CASSLEELGASNTGELFF. The CDR3 bases are TGTGCCAGCAGCTTAGAGGAGCTGGGAGCCTCGAACACCGGGGAGCTGTTTTTT.

The chain links TRBV29-1 to TRBJ2-6; 8 bases are shared with TRBD1. The V gene's germline CDR1 is SQVTM and CDR2 ANQGSEA. The J segment lost 2 bases and the V segment lost 5 bases, leaving 2 bases of the junction unmatched. CDR3 length equals 14 residues. CDR3: CSVSQGAGANVLTF. The CDR3 DNA reads as TGCAGCGTTTCACAGGGGGCTGGGGCCAACGTCCTGACTTTC. The whole variable domain, filled in from reference TRBV29-1 and TRBJ2-6, reads SAVISQKPSRDICQRGTSLTIQCQVDSQVTMMFWYRQQPGQSLTLIATANQGSEATYESGFVIDKFPISRPNLTFSTLTVSNMSPEDSSIYLCSVSQGAGANVLTFGAGSRLTVL.

Many counts were recorded for this clonotype. The rearrangement joins TRBV20-1 to TRBJ2-7; 7 positions agree with TRBD1. Germline-derived CDR1 and CDR2 are DFQATT and SNEGSKA (reference sequence). The CDR3 runs to 16 residues. The junction had 11 bases not matched to a gene; V was cut back by 0 bases and J by 3 bases. The DNA for the CDR3 is TGCAGTGCTAGAGATTCGGGGACAGTCATAAACTACGAGCAGTACTTC. This encodes CSARDSGTVINYEQYF.

This clonotype occurred many times. This chain joins TRBV6-6 and TRBJ1-1, with D hard to call. Per the germline V gene, CDR1 is MNHNY and CDR2 is SVGAGI (reference sequence). V gave up 8 bases and J gave up 5 bases, with 12 bases separating them. The CDR3 is 12 amino acids. This CDR3 reads CASVGLGTEAFF. In DNA, the CDR3 is TGTGCCAGCGTGGGTTTAGGGACTGAAGCTTTCTTT.

This clonotype was observed once. This rearrangement joins TRBV11-2 to TRBJ2-7; D tentatively fits TRBD1 or TRBD2 (7 bases each). CDR3 size: 14 residues. Germline assignment: CDR1 SGHAT and CDR2 FQNNGV. The V end lost 5 bases, the J end lost 5 bases, and 16 bases lay between the germline ends. CDR3 amino acids: CASSQRQGGNEQYF. In DNA form, the CDR3 reads TGTGCCAGCAGCCAACGACAGGGAGGGAACGAGCAGTACTTC.

J is TRBJ2-5 and V is TRBV20-1; D is unclear. The germline gives CDR1 DFQATT, CDR2 SNEGSKA (reference sequence). The germline V and J ends were trimmed by 0 bases and 5 bases, with 7 bases remaining between them. The CDR3 spans 12 residues. The CDR3 protein is CSAREGSETQYF. As DNA, the CDR3 is TGCAGTGCTAGAGAAGGATCTGAGACCCAGTACTTC.

This clonotype was seen more than once but under ten times. This sequence joins TRBV12-3 or TRBV12-4 and TRBJ1-4; D gene ambiguous. The germline V and J ends were trimmed by 6 bases and 0 bases, with 5 bases remaining between them. The CDR3 is 13 residues long. This CDR3 is CASRVPTNEKLFF. The CDR3 DNA reads as TGTGCCAGCAGGGTCCCAACTAATGAAAAACTGTTTTTT.

The rearrangement joins TRBV6-1 to TRBJ2-1, with D possibly matching TRBD1 (5 bases). Germline assignment: CDR1 MNHNS and CDR2 SASEGT. This CDR3 has 15 amino acids. Trimming stripped 5 bases from V and 8 bases from J, with 19 bases between. The chain's CDR3 is CASSQRGGRVYEQFF. In nucleotides, the CDR3 is TGTGCCAGCAGTCAAAGGGGCGGCAGGGTTTATGAGCAGTTCTTC.

This clonotype was observed a handful of times. This sequence joins TRBV28 and TRBJ2-5; 12 bases fit TRBD1. V gave up 5 bases and J gave up 4 bases; unmatched junction bases: 8. The CDR3 is 16 amino acids. Germline V lookup: CDR1 MDHEN, CDR2 SYDVKM. The DNA for the CDR3 is TGTGCCAGCAGTCCGAGGGACAGGGGGCGAAGAGAGACCCAGTACTTC. Protein: CASSPRDRGRRETQYF.

This clonotype was picked up many times. Here the CDR3 reads CASSQEDPNTEAFF. CDR3 DNA: TGTGCCAGCAGCCAAGAAGACCCGAACACTGAAGCTTTCTTT. The rearrangement links TRBV4-2 to TRBJ1-1; D is unresolved. Germline CDR1 LGHNA, CDR2 YNFKEQ. V was cut by 0 bases and J by 1 base, with 6 bases left in between. CDR3 size: 14 residues.

This chain joins TRBV28 and TRBJ1-6, with TRBD1 as a possible D gene (5 bases). The length of the CDR3 is 17 residues. Between the trimmed V and J ends, which lost 6 bases and 0 bases, there was a span of 15 bases. The germline V gene encodes CDR1 MDHEN and CDR2 SYDVKM. CDR3 sequence: CASRPDSYSSYNSPLHF. In nucleotides, the CDR3 is TGTGCCAGCAGACCCGACAGCTACAGCTCCTATAATTCACCCCTCCACTTT.

This clonotype has at least ten counts. The rearrangement uses TRBV12-3 or TRBV12-4 and TRBJ2-1; the D is unclear. Trimming cost V 4 bases and J 0 bases, with 4 bases left between them. This CDR3 has 13 amino acids. In DNA, the CDR3 is TGTGCCAGCAGTTACGGCTCCTACAATGAGCAGTTCTTC. Its protein product is CASSYGSYNEQFF.

This clonotype showed up just a few times. The chain links TRBV4-2 to TRBJ2-2; 7 nucleotides align to TRBD1. CDR1 is LGHNA, CDR2 YNFKEQ, per germline. Losses at the gene ends were 6 bases for V and 5 bases for J; bases not matched to a gene: 9. This CDR3 spans 15 amino acids. The CDR3 DNA is TGTGCCAGCAGAAAACAGGGGCTGTATACCGGGGAGCTGTTTTTT. It is translated as CASRKQGLYTGELFF.

The chain joins TRBV20-1 to TRBJ2-7; D not certain. The CDR3 spans 13 residues. The V end lost 0 bases, the J end lost 3 bases, and 9 bases lay between the germline ends. Germline V lookup: CDR1 DFQATT, CDR2 SNEGSKA (reference sequence). CDR3 DNA: TGCAGTGCTAGAGATGGGCACGTCTACGAGCAGTACTTC. Its translation: CSARDGHVYEQYF.

This chain uses TRBV18 with TRBJ2-7, with a possible D match to TRBD1 (6 bases). V was pared by 2 bases and J by 3 bases, with 11 bases between. The CDR3 extends over 14 amino acids. Germline V lookup: CDR1 KGHSH, CDR2 LQKENI. The CDR3 here is CASSPYQGSYEQYF. CDR3 nucleotides: TGTGCCAGCTCACCATACCAGGGGAGCTACGAGCAGTACTTC.